The 2 T cell receptor beta chains listed next were all sequenced from one sample in a study of blood T cell repertoires in COVID-19. The assay was immunoSEQ multiplex PCR, and TCRdb's table has in-frame clones only and misses some. The sample lists approximately 290,000 clones; around nine tenths were seen once. The sequenced material came from peripheral blood. The source of these receptors is a woman aged 60-75 years with acute or convalescent COVID-19.

This sequence joins TRBV7-2 and TRBJ1-6; 9 bases are a match to TRBD1. The germline V gene encodes CDR1 SGHTA and CDR2 FQGNSA. Trimming took 4 bases from V and 12 from J; bases not matched to a gene: 4. This CDR3 comprises 13 residues. CDR3 sequence (DNA): TGTGCCAGCAGCTCGACAGGGGGTAAACCCCTCCACTTT. Its protein is CASSSTGGKPLHF.

V usage is TRBV28 and J usage is TRBJ2-5; possibly TRBD1 for D (5 bases). The CDR3 is 17 amino acids. Germline assignment: CDR1 MDHEN and CDR2 SYDVKM. Trimming shortened V by 2 bases and J by 4 bases, and 20 bases separated the two germline ends. CDR3 residues: CASSLAGFHLKGETQYF. CDR3 in DNA: TGTGCCAGCAGTTTAGCAGGGTTTCACCTTAAGGGAGAGACCCAGTACTTC.